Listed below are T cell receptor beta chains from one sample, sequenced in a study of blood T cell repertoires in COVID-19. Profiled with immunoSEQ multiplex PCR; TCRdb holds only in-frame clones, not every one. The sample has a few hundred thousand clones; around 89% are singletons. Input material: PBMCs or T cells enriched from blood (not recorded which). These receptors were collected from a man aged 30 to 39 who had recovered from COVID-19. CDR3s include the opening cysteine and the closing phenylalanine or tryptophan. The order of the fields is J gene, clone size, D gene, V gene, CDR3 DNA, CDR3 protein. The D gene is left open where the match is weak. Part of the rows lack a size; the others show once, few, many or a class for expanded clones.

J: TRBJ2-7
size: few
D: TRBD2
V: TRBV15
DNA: TGTGCCACCAGCAGAGATACTAGCGGGTCCTACGAGCAGTACTTC
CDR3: CATSRDTSGSYEQYF

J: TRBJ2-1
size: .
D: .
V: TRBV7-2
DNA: TGTGCCAGCAGCTTAGCAGTCGAGGATGAGCAGTTCTTC
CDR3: CASSLAVEDEQFF

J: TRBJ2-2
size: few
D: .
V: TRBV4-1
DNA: TGCGCCAGCAGCCACCGGGACAAGAACACCGGGGAGCTGTTTTTT
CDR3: CASSHRDKNTGELFF

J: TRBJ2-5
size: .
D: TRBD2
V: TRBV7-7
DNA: TGTGCTAGCAGCATAAGCCGGACTAGCGGGAGGGTTGAGACCCAGTACTTC
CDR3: CASSISRTSGRVETQYF

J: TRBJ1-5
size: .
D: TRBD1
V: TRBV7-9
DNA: TGTGCCAGCAGCTTAGCGTCTCAGGGGGCCAAGCATTTT
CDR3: CASSLASQGAKHF

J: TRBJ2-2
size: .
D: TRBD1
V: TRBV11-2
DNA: TGTGCCAGCAGCTTGGGACAGAGCACCGGGGAGCTGTTTTTT
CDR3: CASSLGQSTGELFF

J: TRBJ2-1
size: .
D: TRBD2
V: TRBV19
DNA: TGTGCCAGTAGTTCGACTAGCGGGGGGTACAATGAGCAGTTCTTC
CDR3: CASSSTSGGYNEQFF

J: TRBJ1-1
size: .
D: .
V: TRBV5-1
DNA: TGCGCCAGCAGCTTGCGGGAAAACACTGAAGCTTTCTTT
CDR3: CASSLRENTEAFF

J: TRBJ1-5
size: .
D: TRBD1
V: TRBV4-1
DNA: TGCGCCAGCAGCTCGACAGGGACCCTCAGCAATCAGCCCCAGCATTTT
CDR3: CASSSTGTLSNQPQHF

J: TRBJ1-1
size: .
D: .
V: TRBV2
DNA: TGTGCCAGCAGTGTGGGCCTCAAGAACACTGAAGCTTTCTTT
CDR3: CASSVGLKNTEAFF

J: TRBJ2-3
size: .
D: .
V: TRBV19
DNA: TGTGCCAGTAGTCCCCTCTCAGATACGCAGTATTTT
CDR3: CASSPLSDTQYF

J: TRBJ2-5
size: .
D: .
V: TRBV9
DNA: TGTGCCAGCAGCGTAGGCCTCACTAGGGCTGAAACTCAAGAGACCCAGTACTTC
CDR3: CASSVGLTRAETQETQYF

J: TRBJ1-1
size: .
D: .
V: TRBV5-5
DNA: TGTGCCAGCAGCTTGCCTAACAGGAACACTGAAGCTTTCTTT
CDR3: CASSLPNRNTEAFF

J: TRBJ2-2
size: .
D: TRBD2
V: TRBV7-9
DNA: TGTGCCAGCAGCTCTGGGACTAGCGGGCTCACCGGGGAGCTGTTTTTT
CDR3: CASSSGTSGLTGELFF

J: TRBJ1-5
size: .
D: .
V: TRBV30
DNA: TGTGCCTGGAGGGGCAGGGACAATCAGCCCCAGCATTTT
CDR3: CAWRGRDNQPQHF

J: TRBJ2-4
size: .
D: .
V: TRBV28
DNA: TGTGCCAGCAGTTTATACGGCGGGTCCAAAAACATTCAGTACTTC
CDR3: CASSLYGGSKNIQYF

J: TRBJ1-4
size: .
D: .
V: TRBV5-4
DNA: TGTGCCAGCAGCTTGAAAGGGGCCGCTAATGAAAAACTGTTTTTT
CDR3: CASSLKGAANEKLFF

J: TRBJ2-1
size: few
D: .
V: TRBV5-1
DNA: TGCGCCAGCAGCTTGAACTCGGGGTCAAGTGAGCAGTTCTTC
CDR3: CASSLNSGSSEQFF

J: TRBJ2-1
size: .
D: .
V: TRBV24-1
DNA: TGTGCCACCAGTGATCCAACTAGGAGGCCCTACAATGAGCAGTTCTTC
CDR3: CATSDPTRRPYNEQFF

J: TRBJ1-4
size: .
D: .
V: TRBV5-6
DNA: TGTGCCAGCAGCCGAAAGCCCCTCCAGGTATATGAAAAACTGTTTTTT
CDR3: CASSRKPLQVYEKLFF

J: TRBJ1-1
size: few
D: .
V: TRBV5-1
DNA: TGCGCCAGCAGCCCACAGGGGAACACTGAAGCTTTCTTT
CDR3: CASSPQGNTEAFF

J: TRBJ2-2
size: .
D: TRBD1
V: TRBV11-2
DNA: TGTGCCAGCAGCCTAACAGGGGGCGGAACCGGGGAGCTGTTTTTT
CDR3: CASSLTGGGTGELFF

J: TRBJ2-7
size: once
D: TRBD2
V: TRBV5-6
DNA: TGTGCCAGCAGCACGGGGGGGTACTACGAGCAGTACTTC
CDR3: CASSTGGYYEQYF

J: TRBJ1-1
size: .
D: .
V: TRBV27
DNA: TGTGCCAGCAGGTCCCTCAGGGGAAATCGGGCTGAAGCTTTCTTT
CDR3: CASRSLRGNRAEAFF

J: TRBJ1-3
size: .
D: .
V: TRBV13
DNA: TGTGCCAGCAGCCTTATGGCAGACATCTCTGGAAACACCATATATTTT
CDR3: CASSLMADISGNTIYF

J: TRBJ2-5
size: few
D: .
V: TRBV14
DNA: TGTGCCAGCAGCCAAGGTGCTCGGTCGGAGACCCAGTACTTC
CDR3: CASSQGARSETQYF

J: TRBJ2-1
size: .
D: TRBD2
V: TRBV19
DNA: TGTGCCAGTAAGGCCATAGCGGGGGGTCAAAAAAGCTCCTACAATGAGCAGTTCTTC
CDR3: CASKAIAGGQKSSYNEQFF

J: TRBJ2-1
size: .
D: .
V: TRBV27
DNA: TGTGCCAGCAGTCCCACTAGTCCCAAGACGTTTCTAGTCAATGAGCAGTTCTTC
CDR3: CASSPTSPKTFLVNEQFF

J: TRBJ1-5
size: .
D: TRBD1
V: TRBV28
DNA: TGTGCCAGCAGTTTTGGACAGGGCCCCGATCAGCCCCAGCATTTT
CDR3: CASSFGQGPDQPQHF

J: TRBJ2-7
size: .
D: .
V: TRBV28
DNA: TGTGCCAGCAGTTTAAGTACAGGGCCCTACGAGCAGTACTTC
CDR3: CASSLSTGPYEQYF

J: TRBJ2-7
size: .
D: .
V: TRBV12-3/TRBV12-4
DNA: TGTGTCAGCAGTCCCCTGCTAGATCACGAGCAGTACTTC
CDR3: CVSSPLLDHEQYF

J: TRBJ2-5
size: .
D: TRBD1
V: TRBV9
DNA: TGTGCCAGCAACAAAGACAGGGGAAACCAAGAGACCCAGTACTTC
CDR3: CASNKDRGNQETQYF

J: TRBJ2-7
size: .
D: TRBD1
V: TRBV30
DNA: TGTGCCTGGTGGGACAGATCCTCCTACGAGCAGTACTTC
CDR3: CAWWDRSSYEQYF

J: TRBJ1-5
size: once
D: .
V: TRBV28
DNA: TGTGCCAGCAGCCACGGTGGAGGCAATCAGCCCCAGCATTTT
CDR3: CASSHGGGNQPQHF

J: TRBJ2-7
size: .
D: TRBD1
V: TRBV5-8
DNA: TGTGCCAGCAGCTGGGGACAGGGCGAGCAGTACTTC
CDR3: CASSWGQGEQYF

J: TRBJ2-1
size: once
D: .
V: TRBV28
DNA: TGTGCCAGCAGTTTCGGACAGCACAATGAGCAGTTCTTC
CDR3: CASSFGQHNEQFF

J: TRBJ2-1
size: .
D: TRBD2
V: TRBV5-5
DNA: TGTGCCAGCAGCTGGGGGACTAGCGGGAGTAATTCCTACAATGAGCAGTTCTTC
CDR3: CASSWGTSGSNSYNEQFF

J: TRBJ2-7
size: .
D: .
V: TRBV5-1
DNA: TGCGCCAGCAGCTTGGTGTGGCAGGCCGACTACGAGCAGTACTTC
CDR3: CASSLVWQADYEQYF

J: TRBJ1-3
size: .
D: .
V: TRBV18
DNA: TGTGCCAGCTCACCATCGATGACAGACAACTCTGGAAACACCATATATTTT
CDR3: CASSPSMTDNSGNTIYF

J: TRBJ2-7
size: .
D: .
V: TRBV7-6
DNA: TGTGCCAGCAGCTTAGGGACAGTCTCCTACGAGCAGTACTTC
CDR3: CASSLGTVSYEQYF

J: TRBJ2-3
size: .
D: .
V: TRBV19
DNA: TGTGCCAGTAGAGGTTGGACTAAAGACACAGATACGCAGTATTTT
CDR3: CASRGWTKDTDTQYF

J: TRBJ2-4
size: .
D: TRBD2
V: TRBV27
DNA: TGTGCCAGCAGTTCCCTGGCCGGGGGGGACATTCAGTACTTC
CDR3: CASSSLAGGDIQYF

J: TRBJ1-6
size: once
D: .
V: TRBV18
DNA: TGTGCCAGCTCACGGGCAGGGGCTGATTCACCCCTCCACTTT
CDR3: CASSRAGADSPLHF

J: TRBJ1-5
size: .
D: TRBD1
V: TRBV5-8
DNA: TGTGCCAGCAGTACAGGGGGAAGAGGAAATCAGCCCCAGCATTTT
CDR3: CASSTGGRGNQPQHF